This T cell receptor beta chain comes out of a study of T cell responses to AZD1222 COVID-19 vaccine (dated by TCRdb to about 2021). With regard to the full study: TCR sequencing covered fewer than 250 trial participants: 200 to 220 given two doses of AZD1222 and 26 given two doses of MenACWY control vaccine. Trial participants were enrolled by age into 18-55, 56-69 and 70-plus year subgroups, with around 150, 28 and 57 TCR-sequenced participants respectively.

The CDR3 regions of human TCRbeta chains were subjected to immunosequencing. As for how the authors treated the data: Repertoire TCRs were checked for matches against a reference library of SARS-CoV-2-specific TCRs that had been generated using the MIRA antigen-specificity platform. Breadth meant the fraction of unique TCRs that were SARS-CoV-2-associated, whereas depth meant the fraction of total T cells that were SARS-CoV-2-associated. Using the MIRA data, each spike-specific TCR was assigned both to the spike region to which the TCR was reactive and to a CD4 or CD8 class. Log10-transformed breadth and depth values were compared by one-way ANOVA with Sidak's multiple comparisons tests. TCRdb limited this immuneACCESS table to in-frame rearrangements with V and J called. A share of clones is missing; checked studies link under half to unresolved V genes, and the rest is unexplained. V, J and clone size are those of that table, while D and trimming were read from the DNA. Across this sample there are some 170,000 clones, with 85% to 95% seen only once. The biggest ten clones account for around 0.93% of the sample.

In regard to this clone: The antigen it recognizes is unknown. No base qualities exist here, and no much larger clone lies one base off it.

The time point tag for this specimen amounts to: about 28 days (+/-7) after the second vaccine dose. In light of the paper, this sample's treatment or condition label describes: meningococcal conjugate vaccine given as trial control. The vaccinee samples were drawn from two UK trials, COV001 and COV002, one of which was a single-blind randomized controlled phase 2/3 trial testing AZD1222 (ChAdOx1 nCoV-19) in healthy adults. For TCRbeta chain sequencing, PBMC samples were collected from trial participants at day 0 and at day 28 after the second dose. A distance of 12 bases separates the germline ends of V and J, which lose 3 bases and 1 base respectively. Reading from cysteine to phenylalanine, the CDR3 counts 15 amino acids. Kept here is only the CDR3 DNA, which spans 45 bases and is read in frame from base 1. Sequences MNHEY (CDR1) and SVGAGI (CDR2) are obtained from the germline V gene. Results the study describes overall, beyond this receptor: Vaccine-associated CD4 TCRs spanned the whole spike protein, with dominant responses in regions 160-218 and 743-854. Conclusions about previously exposed vaccinees were limited because only a handful of AZD1222 recipients were SARS-CoV-2 seropositive at baseline. In the small 56-69-year group, the increase in depth fell short of significance, most likely because of low power. Because no day 14 peak-response samples were available, the repertoires could be characterized only after the peak T cell response. Reportedly, close to half of the unique spike-specific TCRs recognized epitopes lying outside the regions that are mutated in the B.1.351 and B.1.1.7 variants. Spike-specific TCR breadth and depth rose significantly after two AZD1222 doses compared with day 0 and with MenACWY recipients. Most participants were white British and females outnumbered males, and the authors suggested that clonal diversity may have been underestimated.

This specimen was peripheral blood, taken 28 days after the second dose of the MenACWY control vaccine. This sequence originates from an adult who received the MenACWY meningococcal vaccine as a control. The chain was built from TRBV6-5 and TRBJ1-1; TRBD1 is a weak D gene call, 6 bases matching. The DNA sequence is given as TGTGCCAGCAGTTATGGGGGCAGAACGAACACTGAAGCTTTCTTT. It is translated as CASSYGGRTNTEAFF.